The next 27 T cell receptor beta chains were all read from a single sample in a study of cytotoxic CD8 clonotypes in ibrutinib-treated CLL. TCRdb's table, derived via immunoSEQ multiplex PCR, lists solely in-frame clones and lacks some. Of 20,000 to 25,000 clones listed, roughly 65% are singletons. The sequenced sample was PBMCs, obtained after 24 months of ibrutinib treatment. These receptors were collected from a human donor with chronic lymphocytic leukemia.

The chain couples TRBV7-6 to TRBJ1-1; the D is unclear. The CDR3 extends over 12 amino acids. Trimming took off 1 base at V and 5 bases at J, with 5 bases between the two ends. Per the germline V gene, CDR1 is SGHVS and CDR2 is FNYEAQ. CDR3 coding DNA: TGTGCCAGCAGCTTAGTGAGTACTGAAGCTTTCTTT. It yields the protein CASSLVSTEAFF.

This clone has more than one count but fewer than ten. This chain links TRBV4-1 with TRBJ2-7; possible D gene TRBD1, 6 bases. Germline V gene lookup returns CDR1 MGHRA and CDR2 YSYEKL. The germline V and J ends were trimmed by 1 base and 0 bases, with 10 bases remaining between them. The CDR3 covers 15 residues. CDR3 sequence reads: CASSQAQGFSYEQYF. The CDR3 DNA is TGCGCCAGCAGCCAAGCACAGGGATTCTCCTACGAGCAGTACTTC.

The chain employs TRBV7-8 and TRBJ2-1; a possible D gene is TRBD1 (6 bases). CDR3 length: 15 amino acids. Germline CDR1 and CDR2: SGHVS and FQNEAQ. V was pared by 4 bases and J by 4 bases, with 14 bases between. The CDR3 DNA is TGTGCCAGCAGCTCCGGGCAGGGGACATACAATGAGCAGTTCTTC. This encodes CASSSGQGTYNEQFF.

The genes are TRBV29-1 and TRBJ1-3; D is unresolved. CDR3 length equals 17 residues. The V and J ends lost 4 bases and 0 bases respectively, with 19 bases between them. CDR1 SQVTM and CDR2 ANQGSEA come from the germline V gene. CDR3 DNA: TGCAGCGTTGCGGGGTCACAGACTCAGAGCTCTGGAAACACCATATATTTT. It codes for CSVAGSQTQSSGNTIYF.

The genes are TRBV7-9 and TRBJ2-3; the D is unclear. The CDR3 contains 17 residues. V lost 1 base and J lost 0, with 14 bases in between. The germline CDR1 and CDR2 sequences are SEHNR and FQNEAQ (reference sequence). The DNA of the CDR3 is TGTGCCAGCAGCTTAGATCGGGCAGGACCTAGCACAGATACGCAGTATTTT. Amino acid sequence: CASSLDRAGPSTDTQYF.

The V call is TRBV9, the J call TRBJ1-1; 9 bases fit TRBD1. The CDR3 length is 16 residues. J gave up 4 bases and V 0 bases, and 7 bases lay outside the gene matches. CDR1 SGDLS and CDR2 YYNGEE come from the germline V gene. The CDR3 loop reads CASSVALGTGITEAFF. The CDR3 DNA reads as TGTGCCAGCAGCGTAGCCCTCGGGACAGGGATCACTGAAGCTTTCTTT. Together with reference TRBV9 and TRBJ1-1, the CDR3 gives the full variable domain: DSGVTQTPKHLITATGQRVTLRCSPRSGDLSVYWYQQSLDQGLQFLIQYYNGEERAKGNILERFSAQQFPDLHSELNLSSLELGDSALYFCASSVALGTGITEAFFGQGTRLTVV.

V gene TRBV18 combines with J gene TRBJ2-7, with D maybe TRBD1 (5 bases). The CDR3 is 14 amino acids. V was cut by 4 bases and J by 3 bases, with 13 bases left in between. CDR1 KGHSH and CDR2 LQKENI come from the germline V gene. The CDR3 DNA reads TGTGCCAGCTCACGACCCGACAGCCACTACGAGCAGTACTTC. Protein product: CASSRPDSHYEQYF.

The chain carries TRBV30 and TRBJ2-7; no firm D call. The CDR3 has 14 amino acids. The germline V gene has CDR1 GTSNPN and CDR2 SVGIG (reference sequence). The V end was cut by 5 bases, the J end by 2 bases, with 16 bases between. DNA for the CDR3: TGTGCCTGGGGGTTTTTATCGAGGCCCTACGAGCAGTACTTC. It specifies CAWGFLSRPYEQYF. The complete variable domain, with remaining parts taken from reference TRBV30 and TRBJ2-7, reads SQTIHQWPATLVQPVGSPLSLECTVEGTSNPNLYWYRQAAGRGLQLLFYSVGIGQISSEVPQNLSASRPQDRQFILSSKKLLLSDSGFYLCAWGFLSRPYEQYFGPGTRLTVT.

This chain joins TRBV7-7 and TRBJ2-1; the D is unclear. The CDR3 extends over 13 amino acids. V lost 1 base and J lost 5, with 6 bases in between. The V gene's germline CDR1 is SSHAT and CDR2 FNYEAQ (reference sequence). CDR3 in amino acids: CASSLDHDNEQFF. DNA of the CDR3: TGTGCCAGCAGCTTAGACCATGACAATGAGCAGTTCTTC.

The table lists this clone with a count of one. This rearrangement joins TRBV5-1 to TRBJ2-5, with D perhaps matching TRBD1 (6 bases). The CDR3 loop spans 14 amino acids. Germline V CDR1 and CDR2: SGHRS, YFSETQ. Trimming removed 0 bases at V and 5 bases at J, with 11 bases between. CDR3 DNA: TGCGCCAGCAGCTTGGGCCAGGGGCGGGAGACCCAGTACTTC. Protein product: CASSLGQGRETQYF. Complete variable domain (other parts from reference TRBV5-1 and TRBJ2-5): KAGVTQTPRYLIKTRGQQVTLSCSPISGHRSVSWYQQTPGQGLQFLFEYFSETQRNKGNFPGRFSGRQFSNSRSEMNVSTLELGDSALYLCASSLGQGRETQYFGPGTRLLVL.

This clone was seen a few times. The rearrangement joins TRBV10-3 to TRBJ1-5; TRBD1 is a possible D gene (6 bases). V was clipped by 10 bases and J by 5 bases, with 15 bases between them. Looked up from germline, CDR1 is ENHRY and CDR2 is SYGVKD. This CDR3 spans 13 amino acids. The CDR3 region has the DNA TGTGCCACCGAGGGGTCAGGGGATCAGCCCCAGCATTTT. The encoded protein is CATEGSGDQPQHF.

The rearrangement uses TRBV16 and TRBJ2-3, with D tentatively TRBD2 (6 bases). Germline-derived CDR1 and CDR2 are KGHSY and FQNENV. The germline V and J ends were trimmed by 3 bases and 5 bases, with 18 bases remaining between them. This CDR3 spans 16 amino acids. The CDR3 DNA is TGTGCCAGCAGCCAGCTACTAGCCCGTCCGGGAGATACGCAGTATTTT. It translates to CASSQLLARPGDTQYF.

The DNA of the CDR3 is TGTGCCAGCAGTGATCCCGGGACGTACACCGGGGAGCTGTTTTTT. Amino acid sequence: CASSDPGTYTGELFF. The chain employs TRBV25-1 and TRBJ2-2; D may be TRBD1 or TRBD2 (5 bases each). The CDR3 covers 15 residues. V shed 3 bases and J shed 3 bases, with 11 bases lying between them. Germline V CDR1 and CDR2: MGHDK, SYGVNS.

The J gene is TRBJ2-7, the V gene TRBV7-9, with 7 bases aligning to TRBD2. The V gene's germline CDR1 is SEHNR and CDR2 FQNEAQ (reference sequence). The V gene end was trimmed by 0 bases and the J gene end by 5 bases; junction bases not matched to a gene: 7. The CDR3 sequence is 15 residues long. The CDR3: CASSLAKGAGNEQYF. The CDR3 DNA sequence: TGTGCCAGCAGCTTAGCCAAGGGAGCGGGGAACGAGCAGTACTTC.

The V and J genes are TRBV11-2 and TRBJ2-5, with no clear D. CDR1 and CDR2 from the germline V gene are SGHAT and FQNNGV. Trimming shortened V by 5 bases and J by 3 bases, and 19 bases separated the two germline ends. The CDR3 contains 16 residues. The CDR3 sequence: CASSAIGWPTKETQYF. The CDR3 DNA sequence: TGTGCCAGCAGCGCCATAGGGTGGCCGACGAAAGAGACCCAGTACTTC.

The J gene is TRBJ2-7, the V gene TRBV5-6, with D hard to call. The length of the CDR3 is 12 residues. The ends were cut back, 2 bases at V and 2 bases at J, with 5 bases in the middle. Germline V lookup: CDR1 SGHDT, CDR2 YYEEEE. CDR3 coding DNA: TGTGCCAGCAGCTTTGACCCCTACGAGCAGTACTTC. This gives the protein CASSFDPYEQYF.

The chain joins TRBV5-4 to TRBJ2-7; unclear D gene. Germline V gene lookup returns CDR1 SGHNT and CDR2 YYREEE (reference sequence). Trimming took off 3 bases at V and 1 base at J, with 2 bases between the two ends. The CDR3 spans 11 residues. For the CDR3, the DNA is TGTGCCAGCAGCTATTCCTACGAGCAGTACTTC. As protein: CASSYSYEQYF.

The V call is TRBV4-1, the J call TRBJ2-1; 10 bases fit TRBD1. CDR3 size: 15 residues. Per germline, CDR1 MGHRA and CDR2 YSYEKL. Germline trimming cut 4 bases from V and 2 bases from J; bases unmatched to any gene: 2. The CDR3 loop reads CASSPDRGAYNEQFF. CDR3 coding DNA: TGCGCCAGCAGCCCGGACAGGGGGGCCTACAATGAGCAGTTCTTC.

The CDR3 bases are TGCAGCGCCGCGGCGGGGGCGGGGGAATCACCCCTCCACTTT. Translating it yields CSAAAGAGESPLHF. V gene TRBV29-1 combines with J gene TRBJ1-6, with D tentatively TRBD1 (6 bases). CDR3 size: 14 residues. Germline CDR1 and CDR2: SQVTM and ANQGSEA. Between the trimmed V and J ends, which lost 7 bases and 10 bases, there was a span of 20 bases.

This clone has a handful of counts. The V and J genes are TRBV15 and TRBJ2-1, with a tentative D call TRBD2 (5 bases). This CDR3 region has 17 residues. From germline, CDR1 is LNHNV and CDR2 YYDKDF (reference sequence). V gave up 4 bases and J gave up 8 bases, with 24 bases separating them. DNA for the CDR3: TGTGCCACCAGCACACTAAGGCGGGTCCGCGTCGTAGATGAGCAGTTCTTC. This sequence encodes CATSTLRRVRVVDEQFF.

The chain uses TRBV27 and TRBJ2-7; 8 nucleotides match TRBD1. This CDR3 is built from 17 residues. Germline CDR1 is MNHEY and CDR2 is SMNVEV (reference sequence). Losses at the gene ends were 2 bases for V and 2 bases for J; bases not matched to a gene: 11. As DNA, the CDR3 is TGTGCCAGCAGTTTAAGAGTCGCCAGGGGGCGTACCTACGAGCAGTACTTC. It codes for CASSLRVARGRTYEQYF.

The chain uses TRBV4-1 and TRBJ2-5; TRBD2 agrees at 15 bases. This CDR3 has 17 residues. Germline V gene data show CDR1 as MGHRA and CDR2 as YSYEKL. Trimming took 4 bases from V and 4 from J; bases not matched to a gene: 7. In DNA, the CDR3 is TGCGCCAGCAGCCGTCCCGGGACTAGCGGGGGGCTAGAGACCCAGTACTTC. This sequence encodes CASSRPGTSGGLETQYF.

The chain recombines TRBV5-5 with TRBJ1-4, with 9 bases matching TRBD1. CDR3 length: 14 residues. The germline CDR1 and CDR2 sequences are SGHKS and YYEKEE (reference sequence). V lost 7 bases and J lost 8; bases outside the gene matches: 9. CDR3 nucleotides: TGTGCCAGCGATGCCGGGACAGGGACGGAAAAACTGTTTTTT. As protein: CASDAGTGTEKLFF.

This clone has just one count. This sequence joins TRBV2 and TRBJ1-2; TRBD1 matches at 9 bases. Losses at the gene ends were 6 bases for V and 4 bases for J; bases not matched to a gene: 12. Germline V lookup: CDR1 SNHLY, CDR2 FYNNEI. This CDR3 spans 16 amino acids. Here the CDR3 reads CASSHARDRASYGYTF. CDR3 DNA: TGTGCCAGCAGCCACGCCCGGGACAGGGCAAGCTATGGCTACACCTTC. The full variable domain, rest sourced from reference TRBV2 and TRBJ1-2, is EPEVTQTPSHQVTQMGQEVILRCVPISNHLYFYWYRQILGQKVEFLVSFYNNEISEKSEIFDDQFSVERPDGSNFTLKIRSTKLEDSAMYFCASSHARDRASYGYTFGSGTRLTVV.

The CDR3 DNA is TGTGCCAGCAGCTCCCCCTCAGGCCATGAGCAGTTCTTC. Protein sequence: CASSSPSGHEQFF. This rearrangement joins TRBV7-9 to TRBJ2-1; no clear D. CDR3 length: 13 residues. Germline CDR1 reads SEHNR; CDR2 reads FQNEAQ (reference sequence). V was shortened by 4 bases and J by 8 bases, with 12 bases between the two germline ends. Combining the CDR3 with reference TRBV7-9 and TRBJ2-1 gives the whole variable domain DTGVSQNPRHKITKRGQNVTFRCDPISEHNRLYWYRQTLGQGPEFLTYFQNEAQLEKSRLLSDRFSAERPKGSFSTLEIQRTEQGDSAMYLCASSSPSGHEQFFGPGTRLTVL.

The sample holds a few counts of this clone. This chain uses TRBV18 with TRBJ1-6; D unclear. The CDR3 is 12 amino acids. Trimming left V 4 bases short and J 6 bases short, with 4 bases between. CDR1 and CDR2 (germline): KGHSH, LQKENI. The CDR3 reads CASSLSNSPLHF. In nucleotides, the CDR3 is TGTGCCAGCTCACTAAGTAATTCACCCCTCCACTTT. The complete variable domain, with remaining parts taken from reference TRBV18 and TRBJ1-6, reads NAGVMQNPRHLVRRRGQEARLRCSPMKGHSHVYWYRQLPEEGLKFMVYLQKENIIDESGMPKERFSAEFPKEGPSILRIQQVVRGDSAAYFCASSLSNSPLHFGNGTRLTVT.

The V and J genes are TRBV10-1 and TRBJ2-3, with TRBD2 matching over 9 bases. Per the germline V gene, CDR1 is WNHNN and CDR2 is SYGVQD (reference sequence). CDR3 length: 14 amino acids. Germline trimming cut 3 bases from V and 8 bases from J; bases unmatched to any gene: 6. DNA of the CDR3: TGCGCCAGCAGTGAATCAGCGGGGGGAGGTACGCAGTATTTT. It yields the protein CASSESAGGGTQYF.